Detailed here is one TCR beta chain. J lost 5 bases, V lost 2 bases, and 9 bases had no gene match. There are 16 residues in the CDR3. Germline assignment: CDR1 LGHDT and CDR2 YNNKEL (reference sequence). The sample belongs to a study of blood T cell repertoires in COVID-19. At the level of the study: Sites across the United States, Italy and Spain contributed samples from acute and convalescent COVID-19. Sources were T cells, B-cell-depleted T cells, or PBMCs; the material itself was cDNA or gDNA.

Authors' analysis steps: By means of reference gene primer amplification, nucleated cell counts were estimated. Produced via immunoSEQ multiplex PCR; TCRdb's table is partial and in-frame only. D and trimming were read from the DNA, whereas the V and J calls and clone size are those reported in that table. The sample has approximately 160,000 clones, around 84% seen once. The source of this sequence is a woman in her fifties or sixties in a cohort sampled during active or convalescent COVID-19. Sequenced material: peripheral blood. V usage is TRBV3-1 (or the pseudogene TRBV3-2) and J usage is TRBJ2-1; 7 bases are shared with TRBD2. CDR3 bases: TGTGCCAGCAGCCAAAACCCGACTAGCAGGCACAATGAGCAGTTCTTC. It is translated as CASSQNPTSRHNEQFF.